This record concerns one T cell receptor (beta chain) sequence. This clone was counted between two and nine times. It has no known antigen specificity. Base qualities are not provided; no much larger clone lies one nucleotide away. CDR1 and CDR2 are read off the germline V gene as SGHNT and YENEEA. The CDR3 numbers 15 residues from cysteine through phenylalanine. Only the CDR3 region is kept as DNA, spanning 45 bases read in frame from base 1. Cut back by 0 bases and 0 bases, the V and J ends lie 9 bases apart. This entry is derived from a study of cytomegalovirus exposure and HLA in healthy donors (dated by TCRdb to about 2017). Regarding the complete study: According to a later analysis, the roughly 130 validation repertoires were produced on the same platform as the roughly 700 repertoires of the first cohort. In addition to the first cohort of 650 to 750 subjects, a separate validation cohort of some 120 different subjects was used. To predict cytomegalovirus infection status, the study brought together high-throughput TCR immunosequencing, statistical association of individual TCRs with disease status, and machine learning. The study aimed to test whether signatures of past pathogen exposure could be identified by cataloging public T cell receptors. Study-wide findings and limitations: In vitro tests confirmed that a few of the cytomegalovirus-associated TCR beta chains recognize cytomegalovirus antigens. Across donors, most TCR sequences were observed very rarely, whereas some public TCRs were present in many individuals. All 130 or so repertoires were used to score co-occurrence in the validation cohort in a later analysis, because that analysis had no HLA typing for the cohort. It was suggested by the authors that the approach could potentially be generalized to other disease states and immunological phenotypes. In both the original and validation cohorts, the classifier was reported to diagnose cytomegalovirus status with high specificity and sensitivity. In a later analysis, TCRs clustered in the first cohort were found to also tend to co-occur in the roughly 120 validation repertoires, with 85% to 95% of cluster scores above 0. A total of fewer than 200 TCR beta chains were listed by the study as associated with cytomegalovirus.

The library came from the immunoSEQ multiplex PCR assay. The authors' pipeline ran thus. A statistical classification framework was built to diagnose cytomegalovirus status from the catalog of TCR beta chain sequences. TCRdb obtained this table from immuneACCESS and retained in-frame rearrangements with V and J assigned. These tables miss some clones; where compared with another copy, unresolved V genes account for less than half of the shortfall, and the remainder is unexplained. V, J and clone size reflect that table, while D and trimming were determined from the DNA. The sample contains tens of thousands of clones, about 93% of them found a single time. The ten largest clones represent about 2.1% of the sample. The donors were included in the validation cohort of roughly 130 subjects, a group kept apart from the approximately 670-subject first cohort.

The receptor chain draws on TRBV11-3 and TRBJ2-7; D gene: possibly TRBD2, on 6 matching bases. The sequencing input was PBMCs. This TCR came from a man between 18 and 35 years old in good health and CMV-seronegative. The CDR3 region reads CASSLEGTYSYEQYF. In nucleotides, the sequence is TGTGCCAGCAGCTTAGAGGGGACTTACTCCTACGAGCAGTACTTC.